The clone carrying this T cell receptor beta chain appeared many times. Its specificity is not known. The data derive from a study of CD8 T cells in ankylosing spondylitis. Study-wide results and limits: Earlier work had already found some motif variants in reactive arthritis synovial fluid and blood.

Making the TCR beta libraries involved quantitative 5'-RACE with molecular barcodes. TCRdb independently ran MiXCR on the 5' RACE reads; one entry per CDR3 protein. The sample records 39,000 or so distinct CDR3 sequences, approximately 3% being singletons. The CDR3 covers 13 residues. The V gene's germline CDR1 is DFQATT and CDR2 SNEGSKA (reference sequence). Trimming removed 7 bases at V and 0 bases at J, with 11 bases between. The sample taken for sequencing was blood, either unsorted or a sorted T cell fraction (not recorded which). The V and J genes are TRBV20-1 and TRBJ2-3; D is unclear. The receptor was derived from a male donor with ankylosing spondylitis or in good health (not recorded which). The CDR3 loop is CSEGKSSTDTQYF. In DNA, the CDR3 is TGCAGTGAAGGCAAATCTAGCACAGATACGCAGTATTTT.